What follows are 5 T cell receptor beta chains derived from one specimen sequenced in a study of tumor and adjacent non-tumor tissue in lung cancer (dated by TCRdb to about 2018). Receptors were amplified or captured by multiplex PCR. Sequencing was carried out with an Illumina HiSeq 2500. TCRbeta libraries were built by three rounds of nested PCR using primers (Table S4), following protocols modified from ARM-PCR. TCRdb reprocessed the public reads (quality trimming at Q25 with fastp, clone calling with MiXCR) and kept in-frame beta chains. Every CDR3 protein is listed once, alongside the most common genes and DNA of its rows. For this sample there are about 98,000 distinct CDR3 sequences; about 80% appear just once. The ten most abundant clones make up about 29% of the sample. RNA was isolated from bulk, unsorted tissue, and RNA quality was assessed with a NanoDrop ND-1000 and an Agilent 2100. Normal lung samples were distant non-tumor tissue taken more than 3 cm from the tumor edge.

The specimen was distant non-tumor lung tissue. The receptors were sampled from a man in his 60s with small cell lung cancer.

This clonotype was counted between two and nine times. In this CDR3 the conserved last residue, phenylalanine or tryptophan, is missing, so a read error is likely. The chain links TRBV29-1 to TRBJ2-3; tentatively, D is TRBD1 or TRBD2 (5 bases each). The CDR3 is 13 residues long. Germline V gives CDR1 SQVTM, CDR2 ANQGSEA. The CDR3 nucleotides are TGTAGCGTTGAGAGCCGGGGCGCAGATACGCAGTATTTG. Its translation: CSVESRGADTQYL.

About this clonotype: The conserved final phenylalanine or tryptophan is absent from the CDR3, which likely points to a read error. V and J are TRBV6-6 and TRBJ2-2, with 11 bases identical to TRBD2. Germline CDR1 is MNHNY and CDR2 is SVGAGI (reference sequence). The CDR3 runs 15 residues. The CDR3 DNA follows: TGTGCCGGCAGTTATAGCGGGAGGGACACAGGGGAGCTGTTTTAT. It encodes CAGSYSGRDTGELFY.

About this clonotype itself: An end of the junction does not agree with germline; a read error may underlie this. The V gene is TRBV10-3, the J gene TRBJ2-3; D unclear. There are 14 residues in the CDR3. The germline CDR1 and CDR2 sequences are ENHRY and SYGVKD. CDR3: CAISESQVADTQYF. The DNA for the CDR3 is TGTGCCATCAGTGAGTCCCAGGTGGCAGACACGCAGTATTTT.

As to this clonotype: A read error is likely, as this CDR3 ends without the conserved phenylalanine or tryptophan. V gene TRBV10-3 combines with J gene TRBJ1-1; D gene unclear. The CDR3 loop spans 15 amino acids. Trimming stripped 3 bases from V and 5 bases from J, with 16 bases between. CDR1 is ENHRY, CDR2 SYGVKD, per germline. The CDR3 region is CAISETGGFRTEAFL. The CDR3 DNA follows: TGTGCCATCAGTGAAACGGGAGGGTTCCGGACTGAAGCTTTCCTT.

In regard to this clonotype: This may stem from a read error, because a much larger clone lies one nucleotide away. This chain connects TRBV21-1 to TRBJ2-5. TRBV21-1 counts as a pseudogene. The CDR3 consists of 16 residues. The chain's CDR3 is CASSKVGTGYQETQYF. Here the CDR3 DNA reads TGTGCCAGCAGCAAAGTTGGCACGGGGTACCAAGAGACCCAGTACTTC.